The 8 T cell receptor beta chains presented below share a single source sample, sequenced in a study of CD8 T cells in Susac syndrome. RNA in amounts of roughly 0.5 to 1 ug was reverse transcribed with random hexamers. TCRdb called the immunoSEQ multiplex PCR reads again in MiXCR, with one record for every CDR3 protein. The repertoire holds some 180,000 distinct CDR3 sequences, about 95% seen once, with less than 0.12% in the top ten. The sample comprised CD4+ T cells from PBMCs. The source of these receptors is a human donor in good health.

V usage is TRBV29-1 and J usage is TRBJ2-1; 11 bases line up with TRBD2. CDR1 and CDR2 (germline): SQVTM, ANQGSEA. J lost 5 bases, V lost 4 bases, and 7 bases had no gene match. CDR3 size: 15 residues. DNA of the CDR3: TGCAGCGTTGCCCCGACTAGCGGGAAACACAATGAGCAGTTCTTC. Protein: CSVAPTSGKHNEQFF.

DNA for the CDR3: TGTGCCTTCGGGGGGGGCCCCTACAATGAGCAGTTCTTC. The encoded protein is CAFGGGPYNEQFF. V gene TRBV30 combines with J gene TRBJ2-1; 8 bases align to TRBD2. V dropped 7 bases and J dropped 2; count of bases not matched to a gene: 4. Germline loops: CDR1 GTSNPN, CDR2 SVGIG (reference sequence). CDR3 length: 13 amino acids.

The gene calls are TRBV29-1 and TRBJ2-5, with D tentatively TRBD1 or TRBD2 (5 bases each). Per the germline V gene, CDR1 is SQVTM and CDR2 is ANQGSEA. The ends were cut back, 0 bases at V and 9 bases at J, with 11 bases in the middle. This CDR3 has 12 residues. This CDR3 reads CSVEEWGKAQYF. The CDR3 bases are TGCAGCGTTGAAGAATGGGGGAAGGCCCAGTACTTC.

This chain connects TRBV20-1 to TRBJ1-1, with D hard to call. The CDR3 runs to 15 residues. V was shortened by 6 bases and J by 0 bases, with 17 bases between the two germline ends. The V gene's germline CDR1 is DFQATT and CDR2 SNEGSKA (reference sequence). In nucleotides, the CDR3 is TGCAGTGCCCAAGGGAGGGTCATCATGAACACTGAAGCTTTCTTT. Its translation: CSAQGRVIMNTEAFF.

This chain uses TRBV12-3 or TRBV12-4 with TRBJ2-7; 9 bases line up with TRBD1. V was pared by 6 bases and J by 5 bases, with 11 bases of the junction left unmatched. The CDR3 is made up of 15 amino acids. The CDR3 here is CASSRRDRVFDEQYF. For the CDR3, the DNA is TGTGCCAGCAGCCGCCGGGACAGGGTTTTCGACGAGCAGTACTTC.

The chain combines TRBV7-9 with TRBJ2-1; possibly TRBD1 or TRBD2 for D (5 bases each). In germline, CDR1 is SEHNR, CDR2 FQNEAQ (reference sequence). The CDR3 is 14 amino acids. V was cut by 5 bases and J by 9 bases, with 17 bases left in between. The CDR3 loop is CASSPRGLFGEQFF. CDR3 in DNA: TGTGCCAGCAGCCCACGGGGCCTCTTCGGTGAGCAGTTCTTC.

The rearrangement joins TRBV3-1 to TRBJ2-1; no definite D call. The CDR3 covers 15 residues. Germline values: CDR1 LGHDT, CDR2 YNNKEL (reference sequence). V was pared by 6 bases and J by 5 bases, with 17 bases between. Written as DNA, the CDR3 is TGTGCCAGCAGTCTAAGCTGGGGAAGGAACAATGAGCAGTTCTTC. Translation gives CASSLSWGRNNEQFF.

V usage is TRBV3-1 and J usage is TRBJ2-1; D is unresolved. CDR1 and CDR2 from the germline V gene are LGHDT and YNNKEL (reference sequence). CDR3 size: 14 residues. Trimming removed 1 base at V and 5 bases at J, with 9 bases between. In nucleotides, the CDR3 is TGTGCCAGCAGCCAAGGGACGGACGACAATGAGCAGTTCTTC. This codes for CASSQGTDDNEQFF.